This record covers a single T cell receptor beta chain. Its antigen is not known. The PCR used 60 Vbeta and 13 Jbeta primers. Profiling relied on immunoSEQ multiplex PCR, and the TCRdb table lists in-frame clones only, not all of them. Among tens of thousands of clones, around 70% were seen once, and the ten largest hold about 8%. The V end was cut by 3 bases, the J end by 4 bases, with 9 bases between. Per the germline V gene, CDR1 is MNHEY and CDR2 is SMNVEV (reference sequence). The CDR3 totals 14 residues. This entry comes from a study of cytomegalovirus exposure and HLA in healthy donors. Study observations and caveats: A later analysis found that most CMV-associated TCR beta chains appeared HLA-restricted.

J is TRBJ2-2 and V is TRBV27; D possibly corresponds to TRBD2 (5 bases). This receptor was taken from a man aged 55 to 70 in good health and CMV-seronegative. The sequenced sample consisted of PBMCs. The CDR3 here is CASSFEGFTGELFF. The CDR3 DNA reads as TGTGCCAGCAGTTTCGAGGGCTTCACCGGGGAGCTGTTTTTT.